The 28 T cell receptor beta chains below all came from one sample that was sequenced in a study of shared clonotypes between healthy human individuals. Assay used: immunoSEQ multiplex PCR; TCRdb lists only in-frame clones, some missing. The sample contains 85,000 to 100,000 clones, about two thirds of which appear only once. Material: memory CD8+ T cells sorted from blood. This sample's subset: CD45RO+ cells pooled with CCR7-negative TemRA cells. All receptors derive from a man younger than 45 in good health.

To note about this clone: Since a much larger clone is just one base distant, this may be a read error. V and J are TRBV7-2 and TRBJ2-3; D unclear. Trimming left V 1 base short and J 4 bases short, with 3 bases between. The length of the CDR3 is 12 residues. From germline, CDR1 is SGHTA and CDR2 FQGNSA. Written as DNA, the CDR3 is TGTGCCAGCAGCTTAGTTTCAGATACGCAGTATTTT. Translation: CASSLVSDTQYF.

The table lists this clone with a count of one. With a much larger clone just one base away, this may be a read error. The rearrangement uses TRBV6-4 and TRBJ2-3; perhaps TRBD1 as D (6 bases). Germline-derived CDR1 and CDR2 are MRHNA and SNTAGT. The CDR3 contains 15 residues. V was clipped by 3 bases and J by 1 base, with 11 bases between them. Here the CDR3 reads CASSEGAGGTDTQYF. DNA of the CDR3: TGTGCCAGCAGTGAGGGGGCAGGGGGCACAGATACGCAGTATTTT.

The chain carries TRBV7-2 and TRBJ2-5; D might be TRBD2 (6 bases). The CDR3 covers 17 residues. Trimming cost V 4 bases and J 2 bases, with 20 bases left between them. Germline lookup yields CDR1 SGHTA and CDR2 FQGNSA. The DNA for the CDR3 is TGTGCCAGCAGCTCCTACGGAGGGTTTCGTCCACAAGAGACCCAGTACTTC. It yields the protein CASSSYGGFRPQETQYF. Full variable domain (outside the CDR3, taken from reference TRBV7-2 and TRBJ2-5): GAGVSQSPSNKVTEKGKDVELRCDPISGHTALYWYRQSLGQGLEFLIYFQGNSAPDKSGLPSDRFSAERTGGSVSTLTIQRTQQEDSAVYLCASSSYGGFRPQETQYFGPGTRLLVL.

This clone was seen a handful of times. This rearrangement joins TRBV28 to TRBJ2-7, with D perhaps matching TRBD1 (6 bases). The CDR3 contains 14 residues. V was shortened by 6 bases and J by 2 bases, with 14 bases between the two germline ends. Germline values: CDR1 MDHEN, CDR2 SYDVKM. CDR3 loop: CASSRTVLPYEQYF. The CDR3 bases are TGTGCCAGCAGCCGGACAGTATTACCCTACGAGCAGTACTTC.

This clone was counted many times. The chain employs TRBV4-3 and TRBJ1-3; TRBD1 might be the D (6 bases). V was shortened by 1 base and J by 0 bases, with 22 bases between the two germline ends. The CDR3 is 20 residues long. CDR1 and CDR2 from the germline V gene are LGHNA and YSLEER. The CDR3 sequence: CASSQGNAGDSDYSGNTIYF. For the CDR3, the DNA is TGCGCCAGCAGCCAAGGGAATGCAGGGGACTCGGATTACTCTGGAAACACCATATATTTT.

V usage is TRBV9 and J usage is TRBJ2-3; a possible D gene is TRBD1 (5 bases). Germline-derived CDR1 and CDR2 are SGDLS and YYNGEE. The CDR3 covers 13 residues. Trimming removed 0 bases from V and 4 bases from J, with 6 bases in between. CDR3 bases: TGTGCCAGCAGCGTAGAAGGGGCAGATACGCAGTATTTT. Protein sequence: CASSVEGADTQYF. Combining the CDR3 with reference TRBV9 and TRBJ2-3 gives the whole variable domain DSGVTQTPKHLITATGQRVTLRCSPRSGDLSVYWYQQSLDQGLQFLIQYYNGEERAKGNILERFSAQQFPDLHSELNLSSLELGDSALYFCASSVEGADTQYFGPGTRLTVL.

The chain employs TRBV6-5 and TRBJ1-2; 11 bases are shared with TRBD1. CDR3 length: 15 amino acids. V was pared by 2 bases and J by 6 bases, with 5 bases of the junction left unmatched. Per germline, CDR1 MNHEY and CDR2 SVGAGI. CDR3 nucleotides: TGTGCCAGCAGTTACGCCTGGACAGGGGGCAATGGCTACACCTTC. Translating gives CASSYAWTGGNGYTF.

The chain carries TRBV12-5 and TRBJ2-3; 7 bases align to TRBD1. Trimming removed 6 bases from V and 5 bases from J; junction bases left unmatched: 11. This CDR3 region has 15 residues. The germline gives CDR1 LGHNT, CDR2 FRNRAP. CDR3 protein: CASGETGSSGDTQYF. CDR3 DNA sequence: TGTGCTAGTGGAGAGACAGGGTCATCCGGAGATACGCAGTATTTT.

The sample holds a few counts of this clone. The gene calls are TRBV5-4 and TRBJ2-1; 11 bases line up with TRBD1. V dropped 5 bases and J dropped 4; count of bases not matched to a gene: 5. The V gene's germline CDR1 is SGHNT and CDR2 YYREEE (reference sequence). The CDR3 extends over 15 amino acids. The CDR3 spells CASRRDRGAYNEQFF. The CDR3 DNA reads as TGTGCCAGCAGACGGGACAGGGGGGCTTACAATGAGCAGTTCTTC.

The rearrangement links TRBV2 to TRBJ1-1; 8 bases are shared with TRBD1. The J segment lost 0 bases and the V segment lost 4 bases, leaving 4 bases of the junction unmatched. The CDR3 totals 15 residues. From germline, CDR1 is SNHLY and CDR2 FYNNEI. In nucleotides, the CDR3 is TGTGCCAGCAGTGGGCAGGGGGCCCTGAACACTGAAGCTTTCTTT. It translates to CASSGQGALNTEAFF.

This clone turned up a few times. The CDR3 DNA is TGCACCAGCAGCCAAGAGGGACTAGCGGGAGGGCCGGGAGCCGAGCAGTACTTC. This codes for CTSSQEGLAGGPGAEQYF. The V gene is TRBV1, the J gene TRBJ2-7; the table gives TRBD2 as D, unverified against the DNA. TRBV1 is given as a pseudogene. This CDR3 has 18 residues.

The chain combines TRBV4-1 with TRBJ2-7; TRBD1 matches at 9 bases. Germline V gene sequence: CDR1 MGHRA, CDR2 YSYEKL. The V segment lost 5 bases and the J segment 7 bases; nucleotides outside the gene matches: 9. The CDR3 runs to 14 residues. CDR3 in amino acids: CASSTGQGGSEQYF. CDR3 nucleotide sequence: TGCGCCAGCAGCACGGGACAGGGTGGGAGTGAGCAGTACTTC.

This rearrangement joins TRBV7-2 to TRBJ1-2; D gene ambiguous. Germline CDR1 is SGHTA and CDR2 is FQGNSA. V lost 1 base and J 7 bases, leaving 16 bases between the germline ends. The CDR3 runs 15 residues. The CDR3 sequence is CASSLVGPGTSGYTF. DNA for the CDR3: TGTGCCAGCAGCTTAGTTGGACCGGGAACGAGTGGCTACACCTTC.

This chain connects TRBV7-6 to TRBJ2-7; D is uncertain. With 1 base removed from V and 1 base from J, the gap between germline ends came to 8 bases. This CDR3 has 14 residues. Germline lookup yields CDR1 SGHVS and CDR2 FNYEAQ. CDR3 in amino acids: CASSLGSESYEQYF. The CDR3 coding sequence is TGTGCCAGCAGCTTAGGTTCAGAATCCTACGAGCAGTACTTC.

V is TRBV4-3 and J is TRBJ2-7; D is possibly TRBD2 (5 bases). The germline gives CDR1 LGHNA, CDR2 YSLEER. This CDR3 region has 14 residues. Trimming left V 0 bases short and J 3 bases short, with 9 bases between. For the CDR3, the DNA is TGCGCCAGCAGCCAAGACCCTACTAGCTACGAGCAGTACTTC. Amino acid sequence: CASSQDPTSYEQYF.

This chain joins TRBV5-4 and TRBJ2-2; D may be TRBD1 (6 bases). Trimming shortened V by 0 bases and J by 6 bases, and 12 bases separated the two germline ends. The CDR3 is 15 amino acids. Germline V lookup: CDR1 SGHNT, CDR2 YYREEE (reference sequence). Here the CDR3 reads CASSLGPGDAGELFF. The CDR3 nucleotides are TGTGCCAGCAGCTTGGGGCCAGGGGATGCCGGGGAGCTGTTTTTT.

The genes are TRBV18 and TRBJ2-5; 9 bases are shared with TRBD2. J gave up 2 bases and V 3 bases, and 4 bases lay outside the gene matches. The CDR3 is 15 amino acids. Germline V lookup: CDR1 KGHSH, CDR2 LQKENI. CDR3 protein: CASSPGTSSQETQYF. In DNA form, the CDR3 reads TGTGCCAGCTCACCCGGGACTAGCAGTCAAGAGACCCAGTACTTC.

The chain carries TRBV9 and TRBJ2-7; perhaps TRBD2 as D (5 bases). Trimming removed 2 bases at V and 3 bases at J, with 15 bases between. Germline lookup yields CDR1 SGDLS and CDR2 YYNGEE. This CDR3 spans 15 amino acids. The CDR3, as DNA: TGTGCCAGCAGCGTTCTGGACGGGGATATCTACGAGCAGTACTTC. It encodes CASSVLDGDIYEQYF.

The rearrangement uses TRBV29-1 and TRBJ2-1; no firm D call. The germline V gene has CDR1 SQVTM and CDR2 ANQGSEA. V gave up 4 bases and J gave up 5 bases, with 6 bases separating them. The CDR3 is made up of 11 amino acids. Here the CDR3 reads CSVGKDNEQFF. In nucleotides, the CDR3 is TGCAGCGTTGGAAAAGACAATGAGCAGTTCTTC.

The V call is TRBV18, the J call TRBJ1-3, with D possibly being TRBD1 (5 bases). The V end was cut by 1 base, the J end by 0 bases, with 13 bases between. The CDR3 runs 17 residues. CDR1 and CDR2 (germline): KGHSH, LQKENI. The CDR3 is CASSPRGSQSSGNTIYF. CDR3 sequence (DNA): TGTGCCAGCTCACCACGGGGCTCCCAGAGCTCTGGAAACACCATATATTTT. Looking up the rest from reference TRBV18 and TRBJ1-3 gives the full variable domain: NAGVMQNPRHLVRRRGQEARLRCSPMKGHSHVYWYRQLPEEGLKFMVYLQKENIIDESGMPKERFSAEFPKEGPSILRIQQVVRGDSAAYFCASSPRGSQSSGNTIYFGEGSWLTVV.

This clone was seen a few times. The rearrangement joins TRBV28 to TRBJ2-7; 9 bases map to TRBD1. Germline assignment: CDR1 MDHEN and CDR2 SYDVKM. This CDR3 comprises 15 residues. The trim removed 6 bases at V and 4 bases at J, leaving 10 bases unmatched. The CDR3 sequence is CASSRDGTGFYEQYF. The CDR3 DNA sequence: TGTGCCAGCAGCCGAGACGGGACAGGGTTTTACGAGCAGTACTTC.

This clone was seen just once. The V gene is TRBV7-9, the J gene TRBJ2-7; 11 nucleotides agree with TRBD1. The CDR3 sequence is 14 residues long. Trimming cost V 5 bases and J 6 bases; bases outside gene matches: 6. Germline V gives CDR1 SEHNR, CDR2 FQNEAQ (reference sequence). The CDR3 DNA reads TGTGCCAGCAGCCTAGGGGGGACAGGGGGCGAGCAGTACTTC. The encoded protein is CASSLGGTGGEQYF.

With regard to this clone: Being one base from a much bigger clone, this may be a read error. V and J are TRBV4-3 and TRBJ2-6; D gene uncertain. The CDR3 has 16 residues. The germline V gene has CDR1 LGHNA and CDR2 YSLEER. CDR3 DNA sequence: TGCGCCAGCAGCCAAGTCACGGGTTCTGGGGTCAACGTCCTGACTTTC. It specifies CASSQVTGSGVNVLTF.

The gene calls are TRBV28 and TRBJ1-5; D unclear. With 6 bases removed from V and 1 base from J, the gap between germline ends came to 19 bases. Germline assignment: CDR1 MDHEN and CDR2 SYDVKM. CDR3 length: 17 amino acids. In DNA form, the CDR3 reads TGTGCCAGCAGCCGAATGGGCGCGGGTTCGAGCAATCAGCCCCAGCATTTT. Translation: CASSRMGAGSSNQPQHF. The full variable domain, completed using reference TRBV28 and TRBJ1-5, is DVKVTQSSRYLVKRTGEKVFLECVQDMDHENMFWYRQDPGLGLRLIYFSYDVKMKEKGDIPEGYSVSREKKERFSLILESASTNQTSMYLCASSRMGAGSSNQPQHFGDGTRLSIL.

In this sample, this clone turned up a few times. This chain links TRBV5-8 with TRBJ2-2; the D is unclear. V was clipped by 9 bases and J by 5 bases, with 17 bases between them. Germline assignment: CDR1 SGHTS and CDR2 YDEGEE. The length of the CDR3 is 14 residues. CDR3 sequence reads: CATTPEATTGELFF. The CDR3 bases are TGTGCCACCACACCCGAGGCGACAACCGGGGAGCTGTTTTTT.

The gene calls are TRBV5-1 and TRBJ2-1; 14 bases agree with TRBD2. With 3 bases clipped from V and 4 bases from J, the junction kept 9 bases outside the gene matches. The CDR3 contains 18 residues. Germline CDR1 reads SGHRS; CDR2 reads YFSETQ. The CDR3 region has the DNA TGCGCCAGCAGCTCCGGGACTAGCGGGAGCCATATGTACAATGAGCAGTTCTTC. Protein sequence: CASSSGTSGSHMYNEQFF.

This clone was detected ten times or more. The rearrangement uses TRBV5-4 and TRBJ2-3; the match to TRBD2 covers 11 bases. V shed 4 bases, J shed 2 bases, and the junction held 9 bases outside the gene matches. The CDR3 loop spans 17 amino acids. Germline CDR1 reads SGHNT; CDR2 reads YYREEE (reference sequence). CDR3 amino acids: CASSRTTLAGVTDTQYF. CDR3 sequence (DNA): TGTGCCAGCAGCCGTACCACACTAGCGGGAGTCACAGATACGCAGTATTTT.

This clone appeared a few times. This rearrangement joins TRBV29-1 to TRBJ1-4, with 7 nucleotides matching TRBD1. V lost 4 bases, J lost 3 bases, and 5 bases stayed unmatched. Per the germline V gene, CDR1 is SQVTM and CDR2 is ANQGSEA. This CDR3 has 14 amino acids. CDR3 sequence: CSVGYGTANEKLFF. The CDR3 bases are TGCAGCGTTGGATACGGGACAGCTAATGAAAAACTGTTTTTT.